The 11 T cell receptor beta chains in this list originate from one sample, sequenced in a study of blood T cell repertoires in COVID-19. Sequenced by immunoSEQ multiplex PCR; TCRdb stores in-frame clones only, minus some. The sample lists more than 95,000 clones; around 81% were seen once. Sequencing was done on a sample of peripheral blood. Source of these receptors: a man aged 25 to 40 with COVID-19, enrolled during active disease.

The rearrangement links TRBV24-1 to TRBJ1-5; the match to TRBD1 covers 7 bases. Germline loops: CDR1 KGHDR, CDR2 SFDVKD. CDR3 length equals 15 residues. Trimming removed 4 bases from V and 4 bases from J; junction bases left unmatched: 6. CDR3 sequence: CATSDAGQTNQPQHF. The DNA for the CDR3 is TGTGCCACCAGTGACGCGGGACAGACGAATCAGCCCCAGCATTTT.

V gene TRBV30 combines with J gene TRBJ2-7; TRBD1 matches at 10 bases. Germline CDR1 reads GTSNPN; CDR2 reads SVGIG (reference sequence). The junction had 3 bases not matched to a gene; V was cut back by 2 bases and J by 2 bases. This CDR3 spans 14 amino acids. CDR3 loop: CAWSSGTGAYEQYF. The CDR3 DNA follows: TGTGCCTGGAGTTCCGGGACAGGGGCCTACGAGCAGTACTTC.

The chain joins TRBV5-4 to TRBJ1-1; D remains unclear. The CDR3 spans 15 residues. The germline CDR1 and CDR2 sequences are SGHNT and YYREEE (reference sequence). Trimming left V 2 bases short and J 0 bases short, with 11 bases between. DNA of the CDR3: TGTGCCAGCAGCTTTTGGTACTTTATGAACACTGAAGCTTTCTTT. Its protein is CASSFWYFMNTEAFF. The full variable domain, with the rest looked up from reference TRBV5-4 and TRBJ1-1, is ETGVTQSPTHLIKTRGQQVTLRCSSQSGHNTVSWYQQALGQGPQFIFQYYREEENGRGNFPPRFSGLQFPNYSSELNVNALELDDSALYLCASSFWYFMNTEAFFGQGTRLTVV.

The chain recombines TRBV12-3 or TRBV12-4 with TRBJ1-2; D might be TRBD1 (5 bases). With 2 bases removed from V and 8 bases from J, the gap between germline ends came to 12 bases. This CDR3 comprises 13 residues. CDR3 loop: CASSLSQVLGYTF. The CDR3 DNA follows: TGTGCCAGCAGTTTATCACAGGTGCTCGGCTACACCTTC.

V gene TRBV9 combines with J gene TRBJ1-6; weak D call: TRBD1 (6 bases). CDR3 length equals 15 residues. Germline CDR1 is SGDLS and CDR2 is YYNGEE. The germline V and J ends were trimmed by 4 bases and 10 bases, with 18 bases remaining between them. CDR3 bases: TGTGCCAGCAGCTTAGCCGGGACAAGGGCCTCACCCCTCCACTTT. Protein product: CASSLAGTRASPLHF.

This clone was seen a few times. This chain links TRBV9 with TRBJ2-2, with 11 bases aligning to TRBD1. The CDR3 contains 17 residues. With V trimmed by 2 bases and J by 4 bases, 7 bases remained unmatched. Germline lookup yields CDR1 SGDLS and CDR2 YYNGEE. The CDR3 spells CASSVTGTGGFTGELFF. The CDR3 nucleotides read TGTGCCAGCAGCGTGACCGGGACAGGGGGTTTCACCGGGGAGCTGTTTTTT.

The chain couples TRBV11-3 to TRBJ2-3; tentative D call: TRBD2 (6 bases). This CDR3 has 15 amino acids. Trimming took off 5 bases at V and 6 bases at J, with 18 bases between the two ends. In germline, CDR1 is SGHNT, CDR2 YENEEA. This chain's CDR3 is CASSPHLVGRDTQYF. For the CDR3, the DNA is TGTGCCAGCAGCCCCCACCTCGTTGGGAGGGATACGCAGTATTTT.

The chain couples TRBV6-5 to TRBJ2-7; TRBD2 matches 7 bases. Trimming cost V 8 bases and J 2 bases; bases outside gene matches: 6. Germline-derived CDR1 and CDR2 are MNHEY and SVGAGI. This CDR3 is built from 13 residues. The DNA of the CDR3 is TGTGCCAGCTGGGGGGGGAACACCTACGAGCAGTACTTC. Residues: CASWGGNTYEQYF.

This rearrangement joins TRBV10-3 to TRBJ1-1; 11 positions match TRBD1. With 6 bases clipped from V and 0 bases from J, the junction kept 3 bases outside the gene matches. Germline assignment: CDR1 ENHRY and CDR2 SYGVKD. The CDR3 loop spans 15 amino acids. The CDR3 region is CAIRGQGAMNTEAFF. In nucleotides, the CDR3 is TGTGCCATCAGAGGACAGGGGGCTATGAACACTGAAGCTTTCTTT.

The chain links TRBV28 to TRBJ1-1; 9 bases map to TRBD1. The CDR3 is 15 residues long. Germline CDR1 and CDR2: MDHEN and SYDVKM. J lost 6 bases, V lost 5 bases, and 10 bases had no gene match. For the CDR3, the DNA is TGTGCCAGCAGTGAGACAGGGGGTAGATGGGCTGAAGCTTTCTTT. This translates into CASSETGGRWAEAFF.

The chain employs TRBV30 and TRBJ1-6, with a tentative D call TRBD1 (5 bases). Germline CDR1 GTSNPN, CDR2 SVGIG (reference sequence). This CDR3 has 16 amino acids. Trimming stripped 0 bases from V and 10 bases from J, with 19 bases between. In nucleotides, the CDR3 is TGTGCCTGGAGTGTCCCCGGGACTCTCATGGGGTCACCCCTCCACTTT. It is translated as CAWSVPGTLMGSPLHF.